This paragraph reports one TCR beta chain. The antigen is unknown. The sample is drawn from a study of cytomegalovirus exposure and HLA in healthy donors. Across the study: Within an early data release were about 85 million unique TCRs drawn from HLA-typed donors.

This CDR3 has 16 residues. The junction had 11 bases not matched to a gene; V was cut back by 4 bases and J by 2 bases. Germline values: CDR1 SGHNT, CDR2 YYREEE (reference sequence). PCR used 60 Vbeta primers and 13 Jbeta primers. The table came from immunoSEQ multiplex PCR; TCRdb's copy has only in-frame clones and leaves some out. The sample yields some 91,000 clones, 65% to 85% seen once. Study-wide results and caveats: Data from an earlier analysis indicated that most TCR beta V segments were productive either about 90% or about 30% of the time. The authors enumerated under 200 TCR beta chains as linked to cytomegalovirus. Among immune exposure information, only CMV serostatus was available.

Sequencing was carried out using PBMCs. V and J are TRBV5-4 and TRBJ2-7, with TRBD2 matching over 8 bases. This sequence was found in a man aged 35-49 years in good health and CMV-seronegative. The CDR3 sequence is CASSLGSSGGPYEQYF. As DNA, the CDR3 is TGTGCCAGCAGCCTAGGCAGTTCGGGAGGGCCCTACGAGCAGTACTTC.